This T cell receptor (beta chain) was recorded in a study of blood T cells in healthy people across ages (dated by TCRdb to about 2015). A note on the overall study: Template switching captured roughly one uniquely barcoded TCR beta cDNA molecule per two T cells in model experiments. Age-related changes in TCR beta repertoire diversity were measured in the study by deep sequencing normalized with unique cDNA molecular identifiers. The donors were divided into four age groups: young (average approximately 17 years), middle-aged (over 35), aged (about 62) and long-lived (82). Donors of different ages were randomly distributed across sequencing lanes to avoid experimental bias. Using the same blood draw, the study looked at two additional independent replicas of 1 million unique cDNA reads for two donors, one aged 18 to 29 and the other aged 80 or older.

Results and caveats for the whole study, not just this receptor: Estimates of total diversity based on one million sequenced T cells were considered lower bounds and underestimates. The percentage of naive T cells measured by flow cytometry correlated strongly with observed TCR beta diversity. Because the CMV infection status of the donors was unknown, age-related changes in expanded clonotypes may potentially have been confounded. Bulk unsorted PBMC profiling prevented conclusive comparison of naive and antigen-experienced compartments. As age increased, observed TCR beta diversity per million T cells dropped in a roughly linear way, and a significant reduction was already evident by age 40. Compared with the aged group, the long-lived group had more naive CD4+ T cells, fewer expanded clones and increased TCR diversity, a pattern suggesting age selection.

Deletion took 5 bases off V and 12 bases off J, with a span of 20 bases between the germline ends. Including the terminal cysteine and phenylalanine, the CDR3 comprises 13 residues. Just the 39-base CDR3 DNA is kept, in frame starting at base 1. The germline V gene yields SQVTM for CDR1 and ANQGSEA for CDR2. Systemically healthy Caucasian individuals from Russia, over 30 in total and aged roughly 6 to 95 years, were included as donors. Ten milliliters of peripheral blood were drawn from each donor into EDTA-treated Vacutainer tubes. Ficoll-Paque density-gradient centrifugation was used to isolate PBMCs, with at least 7 million obtained per sample. Total RNA was extracted from PBMCs with Trizol reagent, with at least 6 micrograms obtained per sample. Naive CD45RAhigh/CD27high T cell percentages were measured by flow cytometry on a PBMC aliquot from every donor. This clonotype was seen repeatedly, ten times or more. The antigen it binds to is not known. Base qualities are not at hand, and no much larger clone is one base apart.

The library was made by 5' RACE. Instrument on record: Illumina HiSeq 2500. A second about 7 to 11 cycle PCR used a sample-barcoded 5' primer and a J-beta primer mix. A unique molecular identifier was introduced onto each TCR beta cDNA molecule by a template-switch 5' adaptor carrying 12 random nucleotides. Each sample yielded at least 3 million CDR3-containing paired-end reads. All of the RNA was converted into first-strand cDNA using the Mint cDNA synthesis kit, with a TRBC-specific oligonucleotide serving as the primer. Following uracil-DNA glycosylase treatment, all cDNA underwent a first 18-cycle PCR with the universal primers M1SS and BC2_uni_R. The study's processing was this. For normalization, 1 million high-quality reads were randomly selected from each sample, with every read carrying a distinct molecular identifier. Reads sharing molecular identifiers were discarded rather than binned into consensus sequences. MiTCR, with a Q25 quality threshold and the strictest error-elimination algorithm, was used for CDR3 identification, clonotype clustering and error correction. Lower-bound total TCR beta diversity was estimated with a nonparametric unseen species model using Euler transformation. Through fastp at Q25 and MiXCR, TCRdb rebuilt clones from the public reads, retaining in-frame beta chains. Each record represents a unique CDR3 protein, reported with the most common genes and DNA among its rows. V and J calls and clone size were set by TCRdb, not the authors. The sample table contains 710,000 or so distinct CDR3 sequences; only one count was recorded for about 30% of them. The ten largest clones take up 15% of the sample.

The chain joins TRBV29-1 to TRBJ2-1, with TRBD1 perhaps the D gene, on 6 matching bases. The sequenced sample was blood. This clonotype was obtained from a woman older than 75 in good health. Donor details come from another sample of the same person, matched by shared clones. The CDR3 region has the sequence CSVRGNTGIGQFF. The bases read TGCAGCGTTCGGGGTAACACAGGGATTGGGCAGTTCTTC.